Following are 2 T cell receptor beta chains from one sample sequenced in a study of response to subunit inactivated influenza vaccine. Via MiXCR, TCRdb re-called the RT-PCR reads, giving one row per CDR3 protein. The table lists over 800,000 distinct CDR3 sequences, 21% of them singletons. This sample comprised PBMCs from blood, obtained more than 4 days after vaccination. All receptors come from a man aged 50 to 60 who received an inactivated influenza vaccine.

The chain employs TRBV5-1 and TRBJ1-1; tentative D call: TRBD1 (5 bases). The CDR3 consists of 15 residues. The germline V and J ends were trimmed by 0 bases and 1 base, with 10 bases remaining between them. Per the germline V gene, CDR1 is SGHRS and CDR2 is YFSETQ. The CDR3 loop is CASSLGWGKNTEAFF. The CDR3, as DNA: TGCGCCAGCAGCTTGGGGTGGGGGAAGAACACTGAAGCTTTCTTT.

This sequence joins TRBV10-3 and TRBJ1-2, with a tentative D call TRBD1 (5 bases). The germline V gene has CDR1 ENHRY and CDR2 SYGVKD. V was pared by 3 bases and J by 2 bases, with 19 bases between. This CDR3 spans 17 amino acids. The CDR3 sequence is CAISDKRKEGSNYGYTF. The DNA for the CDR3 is TGTGCCATCAGTGACAAGAGGAAGGAGGGGTCCAACTATGGCTACACCTTC.